The entry below gives a single TCR beta chain sequence along with its context. Sequenced by immunoSEQ multiplex PCR; TCRdb stores in-frame clones only, minus some. The sample lists roughly 76,000 clones; 92% were seen once. These data are taken from a study of T cell changes during pregnancy in multiple sclerosis. The germline V gene has CDR1 SEHNR and CDR2 FQNEAQ (reference sequence). With 5 bases clipped from V and 5 bases from J, the junction kept 7 bases outside the gene matches. This CDR3 is built from 15 residues. This clonotype originated in a female donor with multiple sclerosis, enrolled in a pregnancy study. This chain connects TRBV7-9 to TRBJ2-1, with TRBD1 matching 9 bases. The sequencing used CD4+ T cells from peripheral blood mononuclear cells, collected after pregnancy. In nucleotides, the CDR3 is TGTGCCAGCAGCCCTTGGACAGGGGCAAACAATGAGCAGTTCTTC. It codes for CASSPWTGANNEQFF. The whole variable domain, filled in from reference TRBV7-9 and TRBJ2-1, reads DTGVSQNPRHKITKRGQNVTFRCDPISEHNRLYWYRQTLGQGPEFLTYFQNEAQLEKSRLLSDRFSAERPKGSFSTLEIQRTEQGDSAMYLCASSPWTGANNEQFFGPGTRLTVL.